This passage covers 9 T cell receptor beta chains from one sample sequenced in a study of blood T cell repertoires in COVID-19. Here immunoSEQ multiplex PCR was the method, and the copy in TCRdb shows in-frame clones only, minus some. The sample contains roughly 45,000 clones, over 75% of which appear only once. Sequencing input: peripheral blood. The source is a woman aged 55-69 years with acute or convalescent COVID-19.

This clone was seen a single time. The CDR3 region is CASSLGQGKGNEQFF. For the CDR3, the DNA is TGTGCCAGCAGCTTGGGCCAGGGGAAAGGTAATGAGCAGTTCTTC. V is TRBV5-4 and J is TRBJ2-1, with D possibly being TRBD1 (6 bases). The CDR3 covers 15 residues. Germline loops: CDR1 SGHNT, CDR2 YYREEE (reference sequence). V lost 0 bases and J lost 7, with 14 bases in between.

CDR3 coding DNA: TGTGCAAGTCGCTGTGGAGGCCTTAACTATGGCTACACCTTC. Translation: CASRCGGLNYGYTF. The chain links TRBV12-2 to TRBJ1-2. TRBV12-2 is described as a pseudogene. The CDR3 contains 14 residues.

The chain combines TRBV5-6 with TRBJ2-3; D is possibly TRBD2 (5 bases). Trimming pared 0 bases from V and 10 bases from J, leaving 12 bases between. The length of the CDR3 is 13 residues. CDR1 is SGHDT and CDR2 is YYEEEE in the germline V gene. The chain's CDR3 is CASSLERFRAQYF. CDR3 in DNA: TGTGCCAGCAGCTTGGAGCGGTTCCGGGCGCAGTATTTT.

This clone came up a few times. The V call is TRBV4-3, the J call TRBJ2-7; D may be TRBD2 (7 bases). Germline V gives CDR1 LGHNA, CDR2 YSLEER. Trimming shortened V by 0 bases and J by 3 bases, and 21 bases separated the two germline ends. This CDR3 spans 18 amino acids. The CDR3 DNA reads TGCGCCAGCAGCCAAGATAAGGCGAGAGGGGAGGGACACTACGAGCAGTACTTC. Amino acid sequence: CASSQDKARGEGHYEQYF.

This clone has a single count. The chain joins TRBV5-1 to TRBJ2-3; D not certain. Trimming cost V 3 bases and J 1 base, with 15 bases left between them. Germline V gives CDR1 SGHRS, CDR2 YFSETQ. This CDR3 has 16 residues. The CDR3 DNA reads TGCGCCAGCAGCTGGAATGTTGGCGGAGGCACAGATACGCAGTATTTT. Encoded protein: CASSWNVGGGTDTQYF.

The chain joins TRBV19 to TRBJ2-3, with TRBD2 identical over 9 bases. The CDR3 sequence is 17 residues long. Germline V gene lookup returns CDR1 LNHDA and CDR2 SQIVND (reference sequence). Trimming removed 2 bases from V and 4 bases from J; junction bases left unmatched: 10. CDR3 region: CASSIMLAGVFPDTQYF. The CDR3 DNA is TGTGCCAGTAGTATAATGTTAGCGGGAGTCTTCCCAGATACGCAGTATTTT.

This chain uses TRBV6-5 with TRBJ2-7; D not resolved. There are 14 residues in the CDR3. Germline V gene lookup returns CDR1 MNHEY and CDR2 SVGAGI. V lost 7 bases to trimming and J lost 2 bases, with 15 bases between them. CDR3 amino acids: CASKRQRQTYEQYF. The CDR3 DNA follows: TGTGCCAGCAAACGACAAAGGCAAACCTACGAGCAGTACTTC.

The J gene is TRBJ2-3, the V gene TRBV23-1; D is possibly TRBD1 (5 bases). TRBV23-1 is treated as an ORF (open reading frame) with a function not yet certain. The V gene lost 3 bases and the J gene lost 6 bases, with 28 bases spanning the gap. The CDR3 is 19 residues long. The CDR3 here is CASSHGYSRAGPTQDTQYF. The CDR3 nucleotides read TGCGCCAGCAGTCATGGTTATTCCAGGGCCGGGCCCACACAGGATACGCAGTATTTT.

V gene TRBV4-2 combines with J gene TRBJ2-4; 10 nucleotides line up with TRBD2. The CDR3 has 20 residues. In germline, CDR1 is LGHNA, CDR2 YNFKEQ. The ends lost 0 bases at V and 8 bases at J; junction bases unmatched: 19. Written as DNA, the CDR3 is TGTGCCAGCAGCCAAGATAGAAGGCTAGCGGGAGCCCAGAGACAGGACATTCAGTACTTC. Amino acid sequence: CASSQDRRLAGAQRQDIQYF.